This T cell receptor beta chain was retrieved from a study of blood T cells in healthy people across ages. Overall study results and limits: Donor CMV infection status was unknown, possibly confounding age-related changes in expanded clonotypes. A conclusive naive versus antigen-experienced comparison was prevented by the unsorted PBMCs.

Only a few counts were recorded for this clonotype. The antigen is unknown. CDR3 length equals 12 residues. Trimming took 6 bases from V and 1 from J, leaving 6 bases between them. Germline values: CDR1 MNHNY, CDR2 SVGAGI (reference sequence). A second PCR, run for roughly 7 to 12 cycles, used a sample-barcoded 5' primer plus a J-beta primer mix. TCRdb processed the 5' RACE reads anew with MiXCR; each CDR3 protein has one entry. Of about 570,000 distinct CDR3 sequences in the sample, approximately 25% are singletons; the top ten hold around a sixth. The draw of peripheral blood yielded roughly 10 milliliters from each donor.

This TCR came from a woman in her 70s in good health. The chain is built from TRBV6-6 and TRBJ1-2; D not resolved. What was sequenced was blood. The CDR3 DNA reads TGTGCCAGCAGCTACAGTAACTATGGCTACACCTTC. Protein product: CASSYSNYGYTF.